This T cell receptor (beta chain) originates from a study of blood T cell repertoires in COVID-19. Across the study: Collection of acute and convalescent COVID-19 samples took place in the United States, Italy and Spain. The analysed material was cDNA or gDNA that came from T cells, B-cell-depleted T cells, or PBMCs.

CDR1 MNHEY and CDR2 SVGEGT come from the germline V gene. The V end was cut by 0 bases, the J end by 9 bases, with 27 bases between. This CDR3 comprises 19 residues. The authors' processing: Amplification of reference gene primers was used by the study to estimate nucleated cell counts. Sequenced by immunoSEQ multiplex PCR; TCRdb stores in-frame clones only, minus some. That table is the source of V, J and clone size, and D and trimming were worked out from the DNA. The repertoire holds roughly 380,000 clones, with about 89% as singletons. The Seattle patients joined while their infection was active and were tracked longitudinally afterward.

The V gene is TRBV6-2 or TRBV6-3, the J gene TRBJ1-5, with a possible D match to TRBD1 (6 bases). The source of this sequence is a woman between 40 and 50 years old with COVID-19, enrolled during active disease. Sequenced: peripheral blood. CDR3 DNA: TGTGCCAGCAGTTACTCGATCCCCCCCCTCCGGGACACCGCCTGGCCCCAGCATTTT. Amino acid sequence: CASSYSIPPLRDTAWPQHF.